This T cell receptor (beta chain) was obtained from a study of blood T cell repertoires in COVID-19. Study information: There were acute and convalescent COVID-19 samples, and they came from the United States, Italy and Spain.

This table comes from immunoSEQ multiplex PCR, and its TCRdb copy is limited to in-frame clones, with some not included. The table includes 350,000 to 400,000 clones, approximately 84% detected once. The study recruited people aged roughly 18 to 89 years across about two dozen US areas. The recovered donors of Cohort 3 showed two negative PCRs, clearance, or symptom resolution. This TCR came from a woman aged 25 to 39 who had recovered from COVID-19. Material: PBMCs or T cells enriched from blood (not recorded which).

CDR3 region: CASSEGVGDTQYF. Here the CDR3 DNA reads TGTGCCAGCAGTGAAGGTGTCGGAGATACGCAGTATTTT. The genes are TRBV6-1 and TRBJ2-3; D call uncertain. Germline CDR1 is MNHNS and CDR2 is SASEGT. The CDR3 runs 13 residues. Trimming cost V 1 base and J 5 bases, with 7 bases left between them.